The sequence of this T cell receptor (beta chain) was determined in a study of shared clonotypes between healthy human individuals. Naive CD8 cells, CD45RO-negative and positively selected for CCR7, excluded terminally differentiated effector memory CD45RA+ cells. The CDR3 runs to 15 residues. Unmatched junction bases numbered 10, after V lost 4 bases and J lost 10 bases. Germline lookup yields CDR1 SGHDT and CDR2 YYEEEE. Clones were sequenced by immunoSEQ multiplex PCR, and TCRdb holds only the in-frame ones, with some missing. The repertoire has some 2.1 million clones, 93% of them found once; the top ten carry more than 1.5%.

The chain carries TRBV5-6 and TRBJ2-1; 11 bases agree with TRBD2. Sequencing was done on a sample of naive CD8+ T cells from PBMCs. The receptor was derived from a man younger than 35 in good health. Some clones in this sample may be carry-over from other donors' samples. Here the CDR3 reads CASSGSGRVGKEQFF. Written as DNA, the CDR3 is TGTGCCAGCAGCGGTAGCGGGAGGGTGGGAAAAGAGCAGTTCTTC.